The sequence of this T cell receptor (beta chain) was determined in a study of blood T cell repertoires in COVID-19. This clone was seen once. Authors' methods: By means of reference gene primer amplification, nucleated cell counts were estimated. The data were produced by immunoSEQ multiplex PCR, yet TCRdb's version contains in-frame clones alone and is incomplete. V and J calls and clone size are copied from that table; D and trimming were computed from the DNA. The data show over 250,000 clones, with over 80% seen just once and about 1.6% held by the top ten. V was clipped by 11 bases and J by 1 base, with 8 bases between them. CDR3 length equals 12 residues.

This sequence originates from a woman aged 40 to 49 who had recovered from COVID-19. Source material: peripheral blood. The chain combines TRBV12-3 or TRBV12-4 with TRBJ2-2; D is perhaps TRBD2 (6 bases). CDR3 region: CAVGGNTGELFF. As DNA, the CDR3 is TGTGCCGTCGGGGGGAACACCGGGGAGCTGTTTTTT.